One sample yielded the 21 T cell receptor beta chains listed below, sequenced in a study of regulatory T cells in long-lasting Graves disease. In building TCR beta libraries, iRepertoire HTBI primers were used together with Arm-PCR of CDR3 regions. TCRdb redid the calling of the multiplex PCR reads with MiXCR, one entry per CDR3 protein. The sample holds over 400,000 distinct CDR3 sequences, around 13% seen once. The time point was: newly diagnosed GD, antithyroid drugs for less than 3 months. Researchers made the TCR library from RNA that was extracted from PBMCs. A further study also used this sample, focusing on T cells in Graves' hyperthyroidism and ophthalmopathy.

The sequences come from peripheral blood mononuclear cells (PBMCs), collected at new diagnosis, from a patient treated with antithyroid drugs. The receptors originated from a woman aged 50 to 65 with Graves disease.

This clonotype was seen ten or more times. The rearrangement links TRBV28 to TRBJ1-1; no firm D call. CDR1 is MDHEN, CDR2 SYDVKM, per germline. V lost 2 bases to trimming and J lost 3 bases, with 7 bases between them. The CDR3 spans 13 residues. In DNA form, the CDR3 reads TGTGCCAGCAGTTTAACAGCCTACACTGAAGCTTTCTTT. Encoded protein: CASSLTAYTEAFF.

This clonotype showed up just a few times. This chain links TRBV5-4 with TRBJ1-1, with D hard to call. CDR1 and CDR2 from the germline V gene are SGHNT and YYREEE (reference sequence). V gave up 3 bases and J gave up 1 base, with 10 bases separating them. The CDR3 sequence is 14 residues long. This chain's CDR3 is CASSSLEANTEAFF. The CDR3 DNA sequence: TGTGCCAGCAGCTCCCTAGAAGCGAACACTGAAGCTTTCTTT.

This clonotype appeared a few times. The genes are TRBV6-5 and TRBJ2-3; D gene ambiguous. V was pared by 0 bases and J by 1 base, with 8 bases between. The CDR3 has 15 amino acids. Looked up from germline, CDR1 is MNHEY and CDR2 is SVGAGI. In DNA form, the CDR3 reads TGTGCCAGCAGTTACTCATGGCAGGGCACAGATACGCAGTATTTT. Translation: CASSYSWQGTDTQYF.

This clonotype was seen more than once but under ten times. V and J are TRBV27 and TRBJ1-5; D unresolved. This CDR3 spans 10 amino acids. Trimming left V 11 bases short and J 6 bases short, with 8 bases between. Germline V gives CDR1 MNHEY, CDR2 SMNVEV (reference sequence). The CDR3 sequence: CAGTLQPQHF. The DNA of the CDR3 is TGTGCCGGTACACTTCAGCCCCAGCATTTT.

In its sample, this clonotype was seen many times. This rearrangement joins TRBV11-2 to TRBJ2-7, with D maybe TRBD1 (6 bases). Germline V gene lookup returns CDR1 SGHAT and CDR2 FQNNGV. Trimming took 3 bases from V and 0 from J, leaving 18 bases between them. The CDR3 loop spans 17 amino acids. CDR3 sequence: CASSFQGQGQVSYEQYF. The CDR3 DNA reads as TGTGCCAGCAGCTTCCAGGGGCAGGGGCAGGTCTCCTACGAGCAGTACTTC.

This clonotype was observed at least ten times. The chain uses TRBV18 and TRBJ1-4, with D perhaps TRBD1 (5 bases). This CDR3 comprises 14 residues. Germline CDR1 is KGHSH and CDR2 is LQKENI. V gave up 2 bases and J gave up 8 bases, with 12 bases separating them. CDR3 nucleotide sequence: TGTGCCAGCTCACCATTACAGGAGGGGGAAAAACTGTTTTTT. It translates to CASSPLQEGEKLFF.

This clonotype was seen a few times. Here the CDR3 DNA reads TGTGCCAGCTCACCAATGCCCGGGGGGTCCCACACTGAAGCTTTCTTT. Its translation is CASSPMPGGSHTEAFF. J is TRBJ1-1 and V is TRBV18; D is possibly TRBD1 (5 bases). From germline, CDR1 is KGHSH and CDR2 LQKENI. The CDR3 length is 16 residues. Trimming removed 2 bases at V and 3 bases at J, with 16 bases between.

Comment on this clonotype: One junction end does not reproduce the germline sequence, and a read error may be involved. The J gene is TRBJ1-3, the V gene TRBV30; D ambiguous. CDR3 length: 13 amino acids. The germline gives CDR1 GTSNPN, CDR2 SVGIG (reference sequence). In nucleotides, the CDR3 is TGTGCCTGGAGTGGGGCAGTCGGAATCACCATATATTTT. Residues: CAWSGAVGITIYF.

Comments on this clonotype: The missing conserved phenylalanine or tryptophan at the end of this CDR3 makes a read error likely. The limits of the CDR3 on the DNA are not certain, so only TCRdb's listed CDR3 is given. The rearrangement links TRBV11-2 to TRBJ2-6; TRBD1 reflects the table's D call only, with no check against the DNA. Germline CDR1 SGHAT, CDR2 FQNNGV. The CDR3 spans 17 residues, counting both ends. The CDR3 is CASSLDRGGSGANVLTV.

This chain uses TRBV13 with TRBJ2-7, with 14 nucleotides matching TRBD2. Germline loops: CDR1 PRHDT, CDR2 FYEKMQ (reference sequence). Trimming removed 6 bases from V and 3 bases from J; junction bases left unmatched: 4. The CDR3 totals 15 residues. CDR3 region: CASRGLAGGYYEQYF. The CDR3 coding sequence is TGTGCCAGCAGAGGACTAGCGGGAGGATACTACGAGCAGTACTTC.

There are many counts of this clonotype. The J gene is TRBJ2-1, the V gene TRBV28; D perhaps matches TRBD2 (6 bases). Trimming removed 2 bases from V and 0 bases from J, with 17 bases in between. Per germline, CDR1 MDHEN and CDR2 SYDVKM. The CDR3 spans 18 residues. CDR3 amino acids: CASSLGVGGRSSYNEQFF. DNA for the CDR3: TGTGCCAGCAGTTTAGGGGTTGGAGGGAGGAGCTCCTACAATGAGCAGTTCTTC. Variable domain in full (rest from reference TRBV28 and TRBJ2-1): DVKVTQSSRYLVKRTGEKVFLECVQDMDHENMFWYRQDPGLGLRLIYFSYDVKMKEKGDIPEGYSVSREKKERFSLILESASTNQTSMYLCASSLGVGGRSSYNEQFFGPGTRLTVL.

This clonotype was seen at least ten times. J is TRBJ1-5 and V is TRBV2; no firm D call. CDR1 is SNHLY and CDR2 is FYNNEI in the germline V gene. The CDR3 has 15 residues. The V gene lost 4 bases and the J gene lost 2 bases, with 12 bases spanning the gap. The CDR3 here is CASSAEGGGNQPQHF. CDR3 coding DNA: TGTGCCAGCAGTGCTGAGGGTGGGGGCAATCAGCCCCAGCATTTT.

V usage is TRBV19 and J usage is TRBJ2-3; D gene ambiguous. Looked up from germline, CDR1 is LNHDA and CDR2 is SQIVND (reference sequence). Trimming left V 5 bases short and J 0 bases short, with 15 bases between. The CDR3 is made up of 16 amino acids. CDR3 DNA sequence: TGTGCCAGTAGTGATGAGACAATCGCGAGCACAGATACGCAGTATTTT. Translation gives CASSDETIASTDTQYF.

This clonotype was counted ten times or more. The CDR3, as DNA: TGTGCCAGCAGTCCGAGAGGACGGTGGGACACTGAAGCTTTCTTT. Translated, it gives CASSPRGRWDTEAFF. The chain has TRBV27 and TRBJ1-1, with D hard to call. V was cut by 5 bases and J by 3 bases, with 16 bases left in between. The CDR3 is made up of 15 amino acids. CDR1 MNHEY and CDR2 SMNVEV come from the germline V gene (reference sequence).

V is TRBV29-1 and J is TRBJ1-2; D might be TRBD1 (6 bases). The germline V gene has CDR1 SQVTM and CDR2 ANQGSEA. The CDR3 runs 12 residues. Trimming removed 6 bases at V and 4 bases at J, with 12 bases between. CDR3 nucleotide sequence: TGCAGCGTCGCCGGGACATCCTATGGCTACACCTTC. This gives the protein CSVAGTSYGYTF.

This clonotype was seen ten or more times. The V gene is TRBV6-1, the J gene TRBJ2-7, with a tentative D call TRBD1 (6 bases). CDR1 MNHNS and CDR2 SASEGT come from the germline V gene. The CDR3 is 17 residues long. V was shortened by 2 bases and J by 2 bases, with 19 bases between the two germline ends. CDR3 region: CASSEFDFDRTAYEQYF. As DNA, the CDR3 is TGTGCCAGCAGTGAATTTGACTTCGACAGGACAGCCTACGAGCAGTACTTC.

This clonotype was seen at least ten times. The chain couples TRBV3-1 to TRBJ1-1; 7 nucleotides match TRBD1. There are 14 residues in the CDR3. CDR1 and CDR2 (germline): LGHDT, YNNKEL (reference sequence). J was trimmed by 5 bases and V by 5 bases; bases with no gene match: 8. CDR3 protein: CASSVLQGETEAFF. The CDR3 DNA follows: TGTGCCAGCAGCGTACTCCAGGGGGAGACTGAAGCTTTCTTT.

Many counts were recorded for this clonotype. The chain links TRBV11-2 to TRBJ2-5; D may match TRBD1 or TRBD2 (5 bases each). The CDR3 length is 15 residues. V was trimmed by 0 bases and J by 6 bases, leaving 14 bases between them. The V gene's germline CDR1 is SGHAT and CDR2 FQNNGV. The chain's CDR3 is CASSLEGVREQTQYF. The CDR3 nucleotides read TGTGCCAGCAGCTTAGAGGGGGTCAGGGAGCAGACCCAGTACTTC.

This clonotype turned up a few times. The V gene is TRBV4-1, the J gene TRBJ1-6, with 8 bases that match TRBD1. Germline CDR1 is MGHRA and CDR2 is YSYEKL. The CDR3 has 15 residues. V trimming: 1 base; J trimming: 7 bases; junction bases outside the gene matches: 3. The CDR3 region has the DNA TGCGCCAGCAGCCAAGGACAGGGGCCAAATTCACCCCTCCACTTT. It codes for CASSQGQGPNSPLHF.

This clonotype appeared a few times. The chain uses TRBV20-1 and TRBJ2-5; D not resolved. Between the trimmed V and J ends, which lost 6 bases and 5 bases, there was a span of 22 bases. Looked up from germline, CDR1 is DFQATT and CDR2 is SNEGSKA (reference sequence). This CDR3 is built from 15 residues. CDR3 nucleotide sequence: TGCAGTGCATATGTGGCGTTAGGTCACGGGGAGACCCAGTACTTC. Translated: CSAYVALGHGETQYF.

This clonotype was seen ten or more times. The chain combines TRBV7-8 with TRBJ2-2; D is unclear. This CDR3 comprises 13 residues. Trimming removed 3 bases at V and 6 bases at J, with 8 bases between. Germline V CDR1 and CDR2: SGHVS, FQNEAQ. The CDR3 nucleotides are TGTGCCAGCAGCTTCCTCAGAGCCGGGGAGCTGTTTTTT. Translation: CASSFLRAGELFF.